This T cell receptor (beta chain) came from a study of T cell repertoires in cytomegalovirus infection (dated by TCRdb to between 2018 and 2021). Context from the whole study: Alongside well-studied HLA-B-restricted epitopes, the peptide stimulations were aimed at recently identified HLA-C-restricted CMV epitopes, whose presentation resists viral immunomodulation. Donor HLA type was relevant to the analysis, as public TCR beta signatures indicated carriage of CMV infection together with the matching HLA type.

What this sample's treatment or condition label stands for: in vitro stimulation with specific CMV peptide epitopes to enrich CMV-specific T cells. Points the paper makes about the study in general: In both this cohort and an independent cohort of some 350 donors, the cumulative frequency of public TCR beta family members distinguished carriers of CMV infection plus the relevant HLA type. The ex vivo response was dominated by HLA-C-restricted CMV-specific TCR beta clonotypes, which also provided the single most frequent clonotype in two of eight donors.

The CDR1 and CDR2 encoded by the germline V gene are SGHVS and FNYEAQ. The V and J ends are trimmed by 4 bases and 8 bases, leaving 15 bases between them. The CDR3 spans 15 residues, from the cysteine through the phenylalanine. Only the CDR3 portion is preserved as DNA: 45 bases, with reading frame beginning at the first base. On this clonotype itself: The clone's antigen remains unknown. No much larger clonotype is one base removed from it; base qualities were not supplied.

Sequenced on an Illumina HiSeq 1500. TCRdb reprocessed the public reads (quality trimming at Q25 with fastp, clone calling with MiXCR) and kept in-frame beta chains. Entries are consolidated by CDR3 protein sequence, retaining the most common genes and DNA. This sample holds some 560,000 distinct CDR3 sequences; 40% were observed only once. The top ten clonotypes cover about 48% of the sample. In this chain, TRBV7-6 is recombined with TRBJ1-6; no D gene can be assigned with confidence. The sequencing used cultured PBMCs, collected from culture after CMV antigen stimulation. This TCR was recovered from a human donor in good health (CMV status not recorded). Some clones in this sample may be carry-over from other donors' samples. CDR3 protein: CASSSLAVGYSPLHF. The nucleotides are TGTGCCAGCAGCTCCCTCGCAGTCGGTTATTCACCCCTCCACTTT.